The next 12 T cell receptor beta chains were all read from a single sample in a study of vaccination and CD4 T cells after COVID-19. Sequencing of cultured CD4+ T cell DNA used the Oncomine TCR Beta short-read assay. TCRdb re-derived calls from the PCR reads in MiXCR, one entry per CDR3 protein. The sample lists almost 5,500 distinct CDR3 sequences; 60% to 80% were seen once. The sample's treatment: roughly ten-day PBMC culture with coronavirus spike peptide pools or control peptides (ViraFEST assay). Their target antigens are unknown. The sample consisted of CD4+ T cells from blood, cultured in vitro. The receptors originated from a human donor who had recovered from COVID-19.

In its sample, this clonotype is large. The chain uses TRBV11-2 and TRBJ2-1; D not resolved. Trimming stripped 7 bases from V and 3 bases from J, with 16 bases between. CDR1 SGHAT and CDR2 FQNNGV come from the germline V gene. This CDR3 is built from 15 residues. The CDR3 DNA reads TGTGCCAGCACCCCATACCGGGCCGACTACAATGAGCAGTTCTTC. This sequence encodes CASTPYRADYNEQFF.

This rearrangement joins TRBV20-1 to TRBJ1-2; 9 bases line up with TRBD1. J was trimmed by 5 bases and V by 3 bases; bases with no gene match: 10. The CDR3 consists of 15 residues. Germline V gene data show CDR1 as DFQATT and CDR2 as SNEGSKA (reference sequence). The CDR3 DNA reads TGCAGTGCTAGCTCCGTCGCCGGGACAGGGTATGGCTACACCTTC. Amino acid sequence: CSASSVAGTGYGYTF.

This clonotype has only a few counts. In DNA, the CDR3 is TGTGCCAGCAGCCTGGACAGGGCCAATCAGCCCCAGCATTTT. Translation gives CASSLDRANQPQHF. The chain employs TRBV7-9 and TRBJ1-5; 8 bases agree with TRBD1. This CDR3 has 14 residues. The V gene end was trimmed by 5 bases and the J gene end by 3 bases; junction bases not matched to a gene: 3. The germline V gene encodes CDR1 SEHNR and CDR2 FQNEAQ (reference sequence). The full variable domain, its missing parts supplied by reference TRBV7-9 and TRBJ1-5, is DTGVSQNPRHKITKRGQNVTFRCDPISEHNRLYWYRQTLGQGPEFLTYFQNEAQLEKSRLLSDRFSAERPKGSFSTLEIQRTEQGDSAMYLCASSLDRANQPQHFGDGTRLSIL.

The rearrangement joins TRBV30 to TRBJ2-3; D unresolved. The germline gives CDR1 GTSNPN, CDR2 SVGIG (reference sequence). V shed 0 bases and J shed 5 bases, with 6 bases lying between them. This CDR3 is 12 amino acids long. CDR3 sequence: CAWSVDGDTQYF. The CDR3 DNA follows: TGTGCCTGGAGTGTAGACGGAGATACGCAGTATTTT.

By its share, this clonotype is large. CDR3 DNA: TGCGCCAGCAGGGTGGACAGGGGGCTAGAGACCCAGTACTTC. Its translation is CASRVDRGLETQYF. The chain is built from TRBV5-1 and TRBJ2-5; TRBD1 matches 11 bases. This CDR3 is built from 14 residues. The germline V gene has CDR1 SGHRS and CDR2 YFSETQ. V dropped 5 bases and J dropped 4; count of bases not matched to a gene: 4.

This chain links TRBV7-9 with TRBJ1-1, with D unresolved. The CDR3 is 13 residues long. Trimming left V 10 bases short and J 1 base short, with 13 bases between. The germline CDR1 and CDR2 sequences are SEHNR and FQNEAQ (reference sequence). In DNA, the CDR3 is TGTGCCACCTCGGAAGGATGGAACACTGAAGCTTTCTTT. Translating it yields CATSEGWNTEAFF.

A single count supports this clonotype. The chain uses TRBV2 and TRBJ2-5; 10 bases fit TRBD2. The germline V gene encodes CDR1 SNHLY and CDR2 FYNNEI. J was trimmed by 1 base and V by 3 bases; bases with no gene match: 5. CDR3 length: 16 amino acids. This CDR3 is CASSERRLAGQETQYF. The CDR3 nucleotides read TGTGCCAGCAGTGAGAGGAGACTAGCGGGCCAAGAGACCCAGTACTTC.

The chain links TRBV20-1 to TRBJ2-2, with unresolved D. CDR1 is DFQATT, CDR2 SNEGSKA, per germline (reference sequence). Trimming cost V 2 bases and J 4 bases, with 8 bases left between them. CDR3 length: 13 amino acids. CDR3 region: CSARLQSTGELFF. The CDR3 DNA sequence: TGCAGTGCTAGACTCCAGAGCACCGGGGAGCTGTTTTTT.

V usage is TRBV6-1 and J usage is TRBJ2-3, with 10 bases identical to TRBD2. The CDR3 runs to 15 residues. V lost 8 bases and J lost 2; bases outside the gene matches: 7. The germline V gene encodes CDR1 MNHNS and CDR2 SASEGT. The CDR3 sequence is CASDRLAGDTDTQYF. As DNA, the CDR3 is TGTGCCAGCGATCGACTAGCGGGTGACACAGATACGCAGTATTTT.

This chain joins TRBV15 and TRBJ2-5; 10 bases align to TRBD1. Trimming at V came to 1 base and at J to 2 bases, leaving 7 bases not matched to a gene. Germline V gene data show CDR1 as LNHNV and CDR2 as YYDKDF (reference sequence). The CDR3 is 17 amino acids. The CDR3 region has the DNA TGTGCCACCAGCAGAGCCCGACAGGGGGCAGCTCAAGAGACCCAGTACTTC. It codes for CATSRARQGAAQETQYF.

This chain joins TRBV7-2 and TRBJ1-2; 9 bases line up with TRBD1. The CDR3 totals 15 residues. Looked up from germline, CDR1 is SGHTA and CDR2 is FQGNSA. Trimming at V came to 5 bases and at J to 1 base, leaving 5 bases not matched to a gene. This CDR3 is CASSLGQGLNYGYTF. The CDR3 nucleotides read TGTGCCAGCAGCCTGGGACAGGGACTTAACTATGGCTACACCTTC.

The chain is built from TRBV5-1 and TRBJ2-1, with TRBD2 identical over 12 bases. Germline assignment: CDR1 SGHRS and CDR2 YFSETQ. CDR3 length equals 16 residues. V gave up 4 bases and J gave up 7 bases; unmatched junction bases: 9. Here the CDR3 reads CASSGKTSGRDNEQFF. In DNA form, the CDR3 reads TGCGCCAGCAGCGGGAAGACTAGCGGGAGAGATAATGAGCAGTTCTTC.